The subject of this entry is one T cell receptor (beta chain). Its antigen remains unknown. This sample is drawn from a study of identical twins. Notes on the study in general: Out-of-frame TCR alpha sharing in monozygotic twins exceeded recombination model predictions. Donors were not followed over many years; analysis was cross-sectional. Low generation-probability sequences were in excess among twin-shared out-of-frame alpha sequences.

The ends were cut back, 0 bases at V and 3 bases at J, with 15 bases in the middle. The CDR3 has 17 residues. Unique molecular identifiers were present on the cDNA, which also gained a universal primer site by template switching. TCRdb independently ran MiXCR on the 5' RACE reads; one entry per CDR3 protein. The data contain around 670,000 distinct CDR3 sequences, around 6% of them singletons. Sequenced material: naive T cells sorted from blood. This sequence was found in a man aged 18 to 30 in good health. This chain uses TRBV12-3 or TRBV12-4 with TRBJ2-1; D is perhaps TRBD2 (6 bases). CDR3 coding DNA: TGTGCCAGCAGTTTAGCCTCCGGGACTGGACTCTACAATGAGCAGTTCTTC. Translation: CASSLASGTGLYNEQFF.